The 30 T cell receptor beta chains below all came from one sample that was sequenced in a study of blood T cell repertoires in COVID-19. Clones were sequenced by immunoSEQ multiplex PCR, and TCRdb holds only the in-frame ones, with some missing. The table lists some 340,000 clones, over 75% of them singletons. Sequenced: PBMCs or T cells enriched from blood (not recorded which). These receptors all come from a woman aged 30 to 39 who had recovered from COVID-19.

This rearrangement joins TRBV6-5 to TRBJ1-2; D is undetermined. Germline V gene lookup returns CDR1 MNHEY and CDR2 SVGAGI. CDR3 length: 14 amino acids. The ends were cut back, 0 bases at V and 4 bases at J, with 9 bases in the middle. The CDR3 DNA reads as TGTGCCAGCAGTTACTCACCGGTTAGCTATGGCTACACCTTC. It codes for CASSYSPVSYGYTF.

J is TRBJ2-6 and V is TRBV19; 7 bases agree with TRBD1. From germline, CDR1 is LNHDA and CDR2 SQIVND (reference sequence). The ends lost 7 bases at V and 0 bases at J; junction bases unmatched: 9. This CDR3 is 17 amino acids long. The CDR3 loop reads CASTPGTVSSGANVLTF. CDR3 nucleotides: TGTGCCAGTACCCCGGGGACAGTCTCCTCTGGGGCCAACGTCCTGACTTTC.

The count of this clone is one. The V and J genes are TRBV18 and TRBJ1-4; 9 bases agree with TRBD1. CDR3 length: 17 amino acids. Germline V CDR1 and CDR2: KGHSH, LQKENI. With V trimmed by 3 bases and J by 0 bases, 5 bases remained unmatched. For the CDR3, the DNA is TGTGCCAGCTCACCCTCCGGGACAGGGCCAACTAATGAAAAACTGTTTTTT. It is translated as CASSPSGTGPTNEKLFF.

V and J are TRBV9 and TRBJ1-6, with TRBD1 identical over 7 bases. This CDR3 contains 15 residues. Germline V lookup: CDR1 SGDLS, CDR2 YYNGEE. The V segment lost 3 bases and the J segment 14 bases; nucleotides outside the gene matches: 14. The CDR3 DNA follows: TGTGCCAGCAGCGGACAGGGTTTAGCCTTTGAATCCCTCCACTTT. This gives the protein CASSGQGLAFESLHF.

The gene calls are TRBV7-2 and TRBJ1-1; 7 bases match TRBD1. CDR1 and CDR2 (germline): SGHTA, FQGNSA. This CDR3 region has 15 residues. Germline trimming cut 3 bases from V and 0 bases from J; bases unmatched to any gene: 4. CDR3: CASSLGTVLNTEAFF. The CDR3 DNA sequence: TGTGCCAGCAGCTTGGGGACAGTACTGAACACTGAAGCTTTCTTT.

The genes are TRBV28 and TRBJ1-1; D possibly corresponds to TRBD1 (5 bases). CDR1 MDHEN and CDR2 SYDVKM come from the germline V gene. The CDR3 runs 18 residues. Trimming stripped 2 bases from V and 2 bases from J, with 21 bases between. The CDR3 DNA reads TGTGCCAGCAGTTTAAATCGGTGGGGGGAGGACGGAAACACTGAAGCTTTCTTT. Protein product: CASSLNRWGEDGNTEAFF.

The chain recombines TRBV4-1 with TRBJ1-3, with D possibly being TRBD1 (6 bases). The CDR3 spans 17 residues. Looked up from germline, CDR1 is MGHRA and CDR2 is YSYEKL. V was trimmed by 1 base and J by 0 bases, leaving 13 bases between them. The CDR3 DNA is TGCGCCAGCAGCCAAGGCCTTTTCAGGGGCTCTGGAAACACCATATATTTT. Translation: CASSQGLFRGSGNTIYF.

The CDR3 spells CASSYSRQRNLNTEAFF. CDR3 bases: TGTGCCAGCAGTTACTCCCGGCAGCGCAATTTAAACACTGAAGCTTTCTTT. This chain uses TRBV6-2 or TRBV6-3 with TRBJ1-1; no firm D call. The length of the CDR3 is 17 residues. Between the trimmed V and J ends, which lost 0 bases and 2 bases, there was a span of 16 bases. Germline V gene data show CDR1 as MNHEY and CDR2 as SVGEGT.

The V and J genes are TRBV19 and TRBJ2-7, with 8 bases lining up with TRBD1. The CDR3 length is 14 residues. Germline V gene sequence: CDR1 LNHDA, CDR2 SQIVND (reference sequence). The trim removed 6 bases at V and 3 bases at J, leaving 7 bases unmatched. In DNA form, the CDR3 reads TGTGCCAGTAGCACCCGGGACAGGAGCTACGAGCAGTACTTC. It encodes CASSTRDRSYEQYF.

This clone has just one count. This rearrangement joins TRBV28 to TRBJ2-3; D gene unclear. This CDR3 region has 14 residues. Germline V gene lookup returns CDR1 MDHEN and CDR2 SYDVKM. V was cut by 1 base and J by 2 bases, with 7 bases left in between. In DNA form, the CDR3 reads TGTGCCAGCAGTTTATCGAGTCTCACAGATACGCAGTATTTT. Translating it yields CASSLSSLTDTQYF. Combining the CDR3 with reference TRBV28 and TRBJ2-3 gives the whole variable domain DVKVTQSSRYLVKRTGEKVFLECVQDMDHENMFWYRQDPGLGLRLIYFSYDVKMKEKGDIPEGYSVSREKKERFSLILESASTNQTSMYLCASSLSSLTDTQYFGPGTRLTVL.

This clone was seen just once. The chain carries TRBV19 and TRBJ2-7; D possibly corresponds to TRBD2 (6 bases). Trimming removed 5 bases at V and 3 bases at J, with 14 bases between. Germline loops: CDR1 LNHDA, CDR2 SQIVND (reference sequence). CDR3 size: 14 residues. The CDR3 region is CASSLELGLYEQYF. CDR3 nucleotide sequence: TGTGCCAGTAGTCTGGAGCTGGGACTCTACGAGCAGTACTTC.

The chain links TRBV19 to TRBJ2-5; 8 nucleotides agree with TRBD1. The ends lost 4 bases at V and 5 bases at J; junction bases unmatched: 6. The V gene's germline CDR1 is LNHDA and CDR2 SQIVND (reference sequence). CDR3 length equals 14 residues. The CDR3 DNA follows: TGTGCCAGTAGTACAGGACAGGGTACTGAGACCCAGTACTTC. Translated: CASSTGQGTETQYF.

The V gene is TRBV7-6, the J gene TRBJ1-3; 7 bases map to TRBD1. The CDR3 is 15 amino acids. CDR1 SGHVS and CDR2 FNYEAQ come from the germline V gene. Germline trimming cut 4 bases from V and 14 bases from J; bases unmatched to any gene: 17. This CDR3 reads CASSSTQGKLGELYF. Written as DNA, the CDR3 is TGTGCCAGCAGCTCCACACAGGGGAAGCTCGGGGAGCTATATTTT.

This CDR3 reads CASSLSGKLFF. The CDR3 region has the DNA TGTGCCAGCAGTTTATCGGGAAAACTGTTTTTT. This chain joins TRBV12-3 or TRBV12-4 and TRBJ1-4; D is unclear. The CDR3 totals 11 residues. V was clipped by 2 bases and J by 10 bases, with 5 bases between them.

The V call is TRBV6-5, the J call TRBJ2-1; tentatively, D is TRBD1 (5 bases). The CDR3 sequence is 15 residues long. The germline gives CDR1 MNHEY, CDR2 SVGAGI. Trimming took 6 bases from V and 2 from J, leaving 14 bases between them. The CDR3 loop reads CASRLGPVPYNEQFF. CDR3 sequence (DNA): TGTGCCAGCAGATTGGGGCCCGTACCCTACAATGAGCAGTTCTTC.

This rearrangement joins TRBV7-2 to TRBJ1-5; D unclear. Germline V gene sequence: CDR1 SGHTA, CDR2 FQGNSA. This CDR3 has 21 amino acids. The V gene lost 0 bases and the J gene lost 0 bases, with 24 bases spanning the gap. CDR3 bases: TGTGCCAGCAGCTTAGCCACACGACGCGGAAGTACAACTCATAGCAATCAGCCCCAGCATTTT. Encoded protein: CASSLATRRGSTTHSNQPQHF.

This sequence joins TRBV27 and TRBJ1-1, with 11 bases matching TRBD1. The V gene end was trimmed by 5 bases and the J gene end by 0 bases; junction bases not matched to a gene: 5. Per germline, CDR1 MNHEY and CDR2 SMNVEV (reference sequence). The CDR3 has 16 residues. This CDR3 is CASSTWTGGLNTEAFF. The DNA for the CDR3 is TGTGCCAGCAGTACTTGGACAGGGGGCCTGAACACTGAAGCTTTCTTT.

V usage is TRBV12-3 or TRBV12-4 and J usage is TRBJ2-7, with 8 bases matching TRBD2. With V trimmed by 3 bases and J by 6 bases, 4 bases remained unmatched. CDR3 length: 13 residues. For the CDR3, the DNA is TGTGCCAGCAGTTTGTCGGCGGGGGGCGAGCAGTACTTC. It codes for CASSLSAGGEQYF.

The chain combines TRBV7-9 with TRBJ1-6; D perhaps matches TRBD1 (5 bases). V lost 3 bases, J lost 7 bases, and 13 bases lay in between. CDR1 is SEHNR and CDR2 is FQNEAQ in the germline V gene (reference sequence). The CDR3 runs to 15 residues. The CDR3: CASSFFTGENSPLHF. CDR3 coding DNA: TGTGCCAGCAGCTTTTTTACGGGGGAAAATTCACCCCTCCACTTT.

This chain uses TRBV6-1 with TRBJ1-2, with a tentative D call TRBD1 (5 bases). The germline V gene encodes CDR1 MNHNS and CDR2 SASEGT. This CDR3 contains 14 residues. Trimming removed 3 bases from V and 9 bases from J, with 17 bases in between. The CDR3 spells CASSEWGREVSYTF. CDR3 bases: TGTGCCAGCAGTGAGTGGGGCAGGGAAGTAAGCTACACCTTC.

The chain joins TRBV18 to TRBJ2-1; 9 bases fit TRBD2. V lost 6 bases and J lost 8; bases outside the gene matches: 11. This CDR3 spans 15 amino acids. CDR1 is KGHSH, CDR2 LQKENI, per germline. The CDR3 DNA reads as TGTGCCAGCTCCCGGTCCGCGGGGGGGCTTGATGAGCAGTTCTTC. The encoded protein is CASSRSAGGLDEQFF.

The gene calls are TRBV7-9 and TRBJ2-2; the D gene is possibly TRBD1 (7 bases). V was trimmed by 5 bases and J by 4 bases, leaving 14 bases between them. Germline assignment: CDR1 SEHNR and CDR2 FQNEAQ (reference sequence). This CDR3 contains 15 residues. DNA for the CDR3: TGTGCCAGCAGCAGTCAGGGGGGAACCACCGGGGAGCTGTTTTTT. Translating gives CASSSQGGTTGELFF.

The rearrangement uses TRBV7-2 and TRBJ2-3; no clear D gene. Trimming took 3 bases from V and 6 from J, leaving 10 bases between them. Germline loops: CDR1 SGHTA, CDR2 FQGNSA. This CDR3 comprises 13 residues. The CDR3 coding sequence is TGTGCCAGCAGCTTTAATGAGTGGGATACGCAGTATTTT. Translating it yields CASSFNEWDTQYF.

The J gene is TRBJ2-5, the V gene TRBV18; 7 bases align to TRBD1. In germline, CDR1 is KGHSH, CDR2 LQKENI. The CDR3 contains 17 residues. V lost 8 bases and J lost 5; bases outside the gene matches: 20. CDR3 sequence: CASRPPQGQMVGETQYF. The CDR3, as DNA: TGTGCCAGCCGGCCCCCACAGGGGCAAATGGTGGGTGAGACCCAGTACTTC. Based on the CDR3 plus reference TRBV18 and TRBJ2-5, the full variable domain is NAGVMQNPRHLVRRRGQEARLRCSPMKGHSHVYWYRQLPEEGLKFMVYLQKENIIDESGMPKERFSAEFPKEGPSILRIQQVVRGDSAAYFCASRPPQGQMVGETQYFGPGTRLLVL.

The rearrangement uses TRBV10-2 and TRBJ1-2, with D tentatively TRBD1 (6 bases). The V gene's germline CDR1 is WSHSY and CDR2 SAAADI. There are 13 residues in the CDR3. V was pared by 10 bases and J by 8 bases, with 20 bases between. The CDR3, as DNA: TGCGCCACCGTAGTGGCACAGGGCGGCGGCTACACCTTC. Translation gives CATVVAQGGGYTF.

The V and J genes are TRBV7-9 and TRBJ1-2; D unclear. CDR1 is SEHNR and CDR2 is FQNEAQ in the germline V gene (reference sequence). V lost 6 bases and J lost 1, with 12 bases in between. CDR3 length: 14 amino acids. CDR3 sequence (DNA): TGTGCCAGCAGGAACCAGGACTTTAACTATGGCTACACCTTC. Its protein product is CASRNQDFNYGYTF.

The rearrangement uses TRBV24-1 and TRBJ2-2; maybe TRBD2 (5 bases). The germline CDR1 and CDR2 sequences are KGHDR and SFDVKD. V lost 3 bases, J lost 0 bases, and 7 bases lay in between. CDR3 size: 15 residues. The CDR3 region has the DNA TGTGCCACCAGTGATCCGGGATCGAACACCGGGGAGCTGTTTTTT. Translated: CATSDPGSNTGELFF.

This clone was recorded a few times. The rearrangement links TRBV7-6 to TRBJ2-2; D may be TRBD1 (6 bases). V gave up 5 bases and J gave up 7 bases, with 17 bases separating them. Germline CDR1 reads SGHVS; CDR2 reads FNYEAQ. This CDR3 is 15 amino acids long. The CDR3, as DNA: TGTGCCAGCAGCACCCTCCAGGGGTTAGGCGGGGAGCTGTTTTTT. Translating it yields CASSTLQGLGGELFF.

CDR3 amino acids: CASSLLRALFF. CDR3 bases: TGTGCCAGCAGCCTCCTCAGGGCACTGTTTTTT. The chain carries TRBV5-8 and TRBJ1-4, with D perhaps matching TRBD1 (5 bases). The germline V and J ends were trimmed by 4 bases and 13 bases, with 11 bases remaining between them. Germline CDR1 SGHTS, CDR2 YDEGEE. The CDR3 is 11 amino acids.

The rearrangement links TRBV5-8 to TRBJ1-1, with D unclear. The V gene's germline CDR1 is SGHTS and CDR2 YDEGEE. V lost 4 bases and J lost 0, with 10 bases in between. This CDR3 is 14 amino acids long. The CDR3 DNA follows: TGTGCCAGCAGCAGAGGCAGATTGAACACTGAAGCTTTCTTT. Translation gives CASSRGRLNTEAFF.